This T cell receptor beta chain was sequenced in a study of early T cells in non-severe SARS-CoV-2 infection. The study's findings and limits: Matching with VDJdb favored anti-spike CD8 responses (missing private and CD4 specificities).

Individual cDNA molecules received unique molecular identifiers. In TCRdb, the 5' RACE reads were re-called with MiXCR into one record per CDR3 protein. Among tens of thousands of distinct CDR3 sequences listed, just under 4.5% were seen once. In regard to this clonotype: Its antigen is unknown.

This CDR3 comprises 16 residues. V lost 4 bases, J lost 8 bases, and 22 bases lay in between. Per the germline V gene, CDR1 is SGHDT and CDR2 is YYEEEE. Sequenced: whole blood. This chain links TRBV5-6 with TRBJ2-1; TRBD1 or TRBD2 may be the D gene (6 bases each). This TCR was sampled from an adult who was a healthcare worker with PCR-confirmed SARS-CoV-2 infection or an uninfected control (not recorded which). The CDR3 here is CASSALPGASRHEQFF. The CDR3, as DNA: TGTGCCAGCAGCGCCCTCCCGGGGGCTAGTCGGCATGAGCAGTTCTTC.